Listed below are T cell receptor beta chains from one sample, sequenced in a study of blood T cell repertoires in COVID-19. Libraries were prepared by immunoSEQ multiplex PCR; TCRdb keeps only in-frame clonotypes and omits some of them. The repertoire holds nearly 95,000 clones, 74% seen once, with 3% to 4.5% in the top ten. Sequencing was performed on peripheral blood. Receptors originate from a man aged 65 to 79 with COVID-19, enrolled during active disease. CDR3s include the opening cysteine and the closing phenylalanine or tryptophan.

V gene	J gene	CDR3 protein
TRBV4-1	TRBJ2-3	CASSQVGGTDTQYF
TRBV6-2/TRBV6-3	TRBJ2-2	CASSYSISSGELFF
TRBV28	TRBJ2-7	CASSLWGSSGNPSAYEQYF
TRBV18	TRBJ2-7	CASSPGRGEQYF
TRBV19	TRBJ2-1	CASSIEKGSGPYNEQFF
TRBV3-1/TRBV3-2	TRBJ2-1	CASSHKPGLAGNIGNEQFF
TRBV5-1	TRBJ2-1	CASSLGDRQSSYNEQFF
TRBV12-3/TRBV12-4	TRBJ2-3	CASSLVVADTQYF
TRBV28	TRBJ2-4	CASSPPQGTKNIQYF
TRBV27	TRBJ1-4	CASSSLGGGNEKLFF
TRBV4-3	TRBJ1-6	CASSQVAGWNSPLHF
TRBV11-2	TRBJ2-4	CASSLDRGRYIQYF
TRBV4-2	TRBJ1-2	CASSQQGQLNYGYTF
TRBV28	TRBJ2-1	CASSLASGKRNEQFF
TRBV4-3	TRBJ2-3	CASSQDVWAAGGADTQYF
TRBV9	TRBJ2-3	CAPRAAGLTWGHTDTQYF
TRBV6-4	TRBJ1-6	CASSEYYTGAGSPLHF
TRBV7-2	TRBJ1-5	CASSPWTGGTHQPQHF
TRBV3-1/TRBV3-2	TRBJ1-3	CASSQGSKFSGNTIYF
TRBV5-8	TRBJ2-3	CASSLFRGSDTQYF
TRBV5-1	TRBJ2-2	CASGLGQVNTGELFF
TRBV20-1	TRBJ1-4	CSASDLSETEKLFF
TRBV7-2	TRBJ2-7	CASSPSRASGAYEQYF
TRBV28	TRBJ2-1	CASRGTGQNNNEQFF
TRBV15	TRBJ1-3	CATSIPWGAGNTIYF
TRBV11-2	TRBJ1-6	CASSATGNGSPLHF
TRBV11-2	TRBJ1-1	CASSLRQGATEAFF
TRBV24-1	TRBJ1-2	CATSEQGLGGYTF
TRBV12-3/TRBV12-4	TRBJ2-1	CASSPQLDEQFF
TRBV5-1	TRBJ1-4	CASSLTGGEEKLFF
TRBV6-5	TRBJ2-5	CASSYSTSGRETQYF
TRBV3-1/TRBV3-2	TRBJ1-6	CASSQEVGYRGNYSPLHF
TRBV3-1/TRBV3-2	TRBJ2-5	CASSPRGLPAETQYF
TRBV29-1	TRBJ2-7	CSVAGGHAYEQYF
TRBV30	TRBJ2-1	CAWSVGLAGEQFF
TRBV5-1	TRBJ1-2	CASTADRGPGYTF
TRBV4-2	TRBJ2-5	CASSLGTSGIGGGETQYF
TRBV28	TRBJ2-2	CASRAGQSGELFF
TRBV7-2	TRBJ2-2	CASSFGGGYTGELFF
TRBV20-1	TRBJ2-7	CSATAYEQYF
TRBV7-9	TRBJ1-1	CASSPRAGQGGDTEAFF
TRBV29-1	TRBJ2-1	CSVTSGLAEGEQFF
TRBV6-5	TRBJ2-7	CASSVAGLHYEQYF
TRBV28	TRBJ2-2	CASSFPGTGELFF
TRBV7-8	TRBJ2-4	CASSFTGGRSKNIQYF
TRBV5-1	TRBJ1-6	CASSDGTVRTDNSPLHF
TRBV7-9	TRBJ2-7	CASNILGGGGLPDEQYF
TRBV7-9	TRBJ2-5	CASSLIQGAGSETQYF
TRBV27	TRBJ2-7	CASRTQGNSYEQYF
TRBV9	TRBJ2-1	CASSVSGTSVEQFF
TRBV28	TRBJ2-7	CASRQTGGGQYF
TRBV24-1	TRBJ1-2	CATSDRANYGYTF
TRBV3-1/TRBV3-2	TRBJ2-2	CASSQDLLAPNTGELFF
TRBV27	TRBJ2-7	CASRAETDSYEQYF
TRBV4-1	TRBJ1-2	CASSQDLGASPLSYTF
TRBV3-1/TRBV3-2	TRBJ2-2	CASSDTGTSGELFF
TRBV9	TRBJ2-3	CASSARTDTGNTQYF